The source of this T cell receptor (beta chain) is a study of OX40 agonist ivuxolimab in advanced cancers. Study-wide results and limits: There was clonal expansion of CD4+ and CD8+ blood T cells by week 6 at 0.1 to 3.0 mg/kg. Undetermined was the antigen specificity of the expanded peripheral T cells. The mean number of expanded clones was higher in CD8+ T cells than in CD4+.

Prior autoimmune disease or systemic immunosuppression barred patients. The table came from immunoSEQ multiplex PCR; TCRdb's copy has only in-frame clones and leaves some out. The sample carries 65,000 to 70,000 clones, approximately 78% recorded once. About this clone itself: What it recognizes is unknown.

V lost 3 bases to trimming and J lost 0 bases, with 7 bases between them. Germline CDR1 is SQVTM and CDR2 is ANQGSEA. This CDR3 comprises 13 residues. This sequence joins TRBV29-1 and TRBJ2-3, with D possibly TRBD1 on 5 matching bases. The source was CD4+ or CD8+ T cells sorted from blood, collected in a trial of the OX40 agonist ivuxolimab. This TCR was sampled from an adult with an advanced solid tumor such as melanoma, head and neck, liver or kidney cancer. CDR3 nucleotides: TGCAGCGTTGATGACAGAAGCACAGATACGCAGTATTTT. This translates into CSVDDRSTDTQYF.